This T cell receptor (beta chain) appears in the sequencing data of a study of shared clonotypes between healthy human individuals (dated by TCRdb to the early 2020s). The study in broad terms: A couple of women and a few men aged 18 to 49 years were included in the cohort. Per donor, three plates each were used for CD4 naive and CD4 memory, two for CD8 naive, and one for CD8 memory. To estimate repertoire size and how much clonotypes are shared between individuals, the study performed deep sequencing of blood TCR repertoires from five healthy adults. To increase sequencing depth and limit assay-specific biases, different laboratories used diverse techniques to prepare libraries and sequence TCR repertoires. Between about 0.9 and 8.9 billion PBMCs per donor were obtained by leukapheresis. Results the study describes overall, beyond this receptor: Sampling was restricted to blood, and TCR repertoires in tissues likely differ from the TCR repertoires found in blood. Sharing across several donors was observed for approximately 5% of naive CD4, under 4% of naive CD8, over 2% of memory CD4, and 0.4% of memory CD8 clonotypes. Because the study included a small number of donors, the genetic and exposure-history diversity represented was limited. Pairwise subsampling led to the expectation that sequencing depth would affect the degree of clonotype sharing among donors. Even with the large sequencing depth, rarefaction of the sorted-subset datasets indicated that sequencing was incomplete. Compared with non-shared clonotypes, clonotypes shared by all four sorted-subset donors had higher generation probabilities. Larger estimated clonotype richness was generally found for naive subsets than for memory subsets.

The CDR3 goes from the cysteine to the phenylalanine over 14 residues. The kept DNA is CDR3 alone, 42 bases in frame from the first base. From the germline V gene, CDR1 is SGHRS and CDR2 is YFSETQ. The V and J ends are trimmed by 7 bases and 8 bases, leaving 19 bases between them. Using the deep immunoSEQ assay, multiplex PCR amplified TCR CDR3 regions from genomic DNA. Genomic DNA extracted from each cell subset was distributed evenly over all wells of several immunoSEQ 96-well plates, and each plate served as one replicate. Each replicate PCR for sorted subsets received approximately 220 ng genomic DNA, equal to roughly 30,000 T cell genomes. Purified libraries were measured with a Qubit 3.0 fluorometer, size-checked on a Bioanalyzer 2100, and measured again with the KAPA Library Quantification kit. Every immunoSEQ 96-well plate was sequenced on a separate single-read 150-cycle Illumina NextSeq 550 flow cell. In the source study's methods: Because the immunoSEQ output held only junctional sequences and lacked quality scores, the filtering could not match the filtering applied to full-length reads. Sequences were annotated with PyIR, a Python wrapper for IgBLAST v1.9, and V/J genes and CDR3 were assigned using IMGT germline references. Any read was removed if the V/J assignment was weak (E-value above 1e-6), the CDR3 was missing, or the read contained stop codons, out-of-frame junctions, or ambiguous translated residues. A V3J clonotype was defined by an identical inferred V gene, J gene, and CDR3 amino acid sequence. Percentage overlap between repertoires was calculated by dividing the number of shared unique clonotypes by the size of the smaller repertoire. Repertoire richness was assessed with RTK rarefaction, the Chao1 estimator, and Recon v2.1 estimates of unobserved clonotypes. Generation probabilities for all TCRbeta clonotypes obtained by the gDNA method from a handful of donors were computed using OLGA. TCRdb obtained this table from immuneACCESS and retained in-frame rearrangements with V and J assigned. These tables miss some clones; where compared with another copy, unresolved V genes account for less than half of the shortfall, and the remainder is unexplained. V and J calls plus clone size are reproduced from that table; the DNA served to infer D and trimming. Present in this sample are about 2.4 million clones, more than 85% of which were seen just once. About 0.34% of the sample rests with the top ten.

On this clone: Its target antigen remains unknown. No much larger clone exists at a distance of one base, and base qualities are not known.

The donors were healthy, HIV-negative adults with no recently reported acute infections or vaccinations. Every donor was a Caucasian adult residing in Nashville, Tennessee, USA. CD4+ T cells were enriched by magnetic negative selection; naive cells were then positively selected on CD45RA, and the negative fraction formed the memory subset. After blood collection by leukapheresis, PBMCs were isolated using Ficoll-Histopaque density gradient centrifugation and then cryopreserved in the vapor phase of liquid nitrogen. Analytical flow cytometry was used to check the purity and quantity of every magnetically sorted T cell population. Each sorted fraction had its genomic DNA isolated and then quantified by UV absorbance on a Nanodrop 2000c.

The sequenced material came from naive CD4+ T cells from PBMCs. Interpreted using the paper, the cell subset or site label stands for: CD45RA+ positively selected. Recombination joined TRBV5-1 with TRBJ2-4; no confident D gene assignment can be made. The origin of this receptor is a man between 18 and 35 years old in good health. Some clones in this sample may be carry-over from other donors' samples. In nucleotide form, the sequence is TGCGCCAGCGGGCCGGAGTGGGCTAGTGACATTCAGTACTTC. Translated, this gives CASGPEWASDIQYF.